This TCR beta chain appears in the sequencing data of a study of cytomegalovirus exposure and HLA in healthy donors (dated 2017 in TCRdb). Turning to the overall study: According to a later analysis, the approximately 120 validation repertoires were produced on the same platform as the 700 or so repertoires of the first cohort. The study aimed to test whether signatures of past pathogen exposure could be identified by cataloging public T cell receptors. The study combined high-throughput TCR immunosequencing, statistical association of individual TCRs with disease status, and machine learning to predict cytomegalovirus infection status. In addition to the first cohort of 666 subjects, a separate validation cohort of 130 or so different subjects was used. Overall study results and their limits: The classifier was reported to diagnose cytomegalovirus status with high specificity and sensitivity in both the original and validation cohorts. Most TCR sequences were seen in very few donors, while some public TCRs were found in many individuals. It was suggested by the authors that the approach could potentially be generalized to other disease states and immunological phenotypes. Subsequent analysis determined that TCRs grouped into clusters in the first cohort also showed a tendency toward co-occurrence across the 120 validation repertoires, and approximately 94% of cluster scores exceeded 0. A later analysis lacked HLA typing for the validation cohort, so it scored co-occurrence in that cohort across all 130 or so repertoires. A few of the identified cytomegalovirus-associated TCR beta chains were confirmed in vitro to be specific for cytomegalovirus antigens. A total of 150 to 200 TCR beta chains were listed by the study as associated with cytomegalovirus.

Donors formed part of the validation cohort, which comprised some 120 subjects and was distinct from the first cohort of several hundred subjects. The library was made by the immunoSEQ multiplex PCR assay. The original methods were these. A statistical classification framework was developed to diagnose cytomegalovirus status using the catalog of TCR beta chain sequences. TCRdb mirrors the immuneACCESS table, restricted to in-frame sequences. Some clones are absent from its copies; in checked studies, under half trace to an unresolved V gene, and the reason for the others is unknown. Clone size and the V and J calls come from that table; the DNA yielded D and trimming. For this sample the table gives about 150,000 clones, of which more than 75% were detected only once. The ten largest account for just under 3% of the sample. A remark on this clone: The target of this receptor is not known. Within one base of it there is no much larger clone, and no base qualities were kept.

Trimming takes 6 bases from V and 8 bases from J, and the germline ends sit 19 bases apart. Including the terminal cysteine and phenylalanine, the CDR3 comprises 14 residues. The read is trimmed to its CDR3 DNA, 42 bases read in frame from base 1. Per the germline V gene (reference sequence), MNHEY is the CDR1 and SMNVEV is the CDR2. The V and J genes are TRBV27 and TRBJ1-2; the best D guess is TRBD1, with 5 bases matching. The source is a man aged 18-30 years in good health and CMV-seronegative. Sequencing was done on a sample of PBMCs. The DNA sequence follows: TGTGCCAGCAGCCCGGCCCAGGGCCTTCAGGGCTACACCTTC. It codes for CASSPAQGLQGYTF.